This is a list of T cell receptor beta chains from one sample in a study of OX40 agonist ivuxolimab in advanced cancers. Assay: immunoSEQ multiplex PCR; the TCRdb copy retains only in-frame clones and omits some. This sample has 35,000 or so clones, with approximately 84% found just once. Sequencing was performed on CD4+ or CD8+ T cells sorted from blood, taken in a trial of the OX40 agonist ivuxolimab. All receptors derive from an adult with an advanced solid tumor such as melanoma, head and neck, liver or kidney cancer. Each CDR3 is given with its conserved first and last residue. The D gene is left open where the match is weak. Clone size is given for some rows only: seen once, a few or many times, or a class if the clone is expanded.

cdr3_aa cdr3_nt clone_size j_call v_call d_call
CASSVGLTYEQYF TGTGCCAGCAGTGTGGGACTGACCTACGAGCAGTACTTC NA TRBJ2-7 TRBV6-5 NA
CASSLFRGAGNTEAFF TGTGCCAGCAGTTTATTCCGGGGGGCAGGAAACACTGAAGCTTTCTTT NA TRBJ1-1 TRBV28 NA
CASSQVTTSPGANVLTF TGCGCCAGCAGCCAAGTTACCACGAGTCCTGGGGCCAACGTCCTGACTTTC NA TRBJ2-6 TRBV4-1 NA
CASSRRLAVLSYNEQFF TGTGCCAGCAGCCGCAGACTAGCGGTCCTCTCCTACAATGAGCAGTTCTTC NA TRBJ2-1 TRBV7-8 TRBD2
CASRGLMTNYGYTF TGTGCCAGTAGGGGGTTGATGACTAACTATGGCTACACCTTC NA TRBJ1-2 TRBV19 NA
CASSLGENPYTDTQYF TGTGCCAGCAGTCTCGGGGAGAACCCTTACACAGATACGCAGTATTTT NA TRBJ2-3 TRBV5-6 NA
CASSPPVGFGQPQHF TGTGCCAGCTCACCACCGGTGGGTTTCGGGCAGCCCCAGCATTTT NA TRBJ1-5 TRBV18 NA
CASSLWAGSGANVLTF TGTGCCAGCAGCTTATGGGCGGGCTCTGGGGCCAACGTCCTGACTTTC NA TRBJ2-6 TRBV7-3 NA
CASSLGGPGGYTF TGTGCCAGCAGCCTCGGTGGTCCCGGTGGCTACACCTTC NA TRBJ1-2 TRBV6-6 NA
CASSLRWGYEQFF TGTGCCAGCAGTCTCAGATGGGGGTATGAGCAGTTCTTC NA TRBJ2-1 TRBV27 NA
CASSLGGDYEQYF TGTGCCAGCAGCTTGGGGGGGGACTACGAGCAGTACTTC NA TRBJ2-7 TRBV5-4 NA
CASSLAQGTEAFF TGTGCCAGCAGCTTAGCCCAGGGTACTGAAGCTTTCTTT NA TRBJ1-1 TRBV7-9 NA
CASSVGSGITEAFF TGTGCCAGCAGCGTAGGGTCCGGGATCACTGAAGCTTTCTTT NA TRBJ1-1 TRBV9 NA
CASSLLLAGYNEQFF TGTGCCAGCAGCTTACTCCTAGCGGGGTACAATGAGCAGTTCTTC NA TRBJ2-1 TRBV7-3 TRBD2
CASRTANQPQHF TGTGCCAGCCGGACGGCCAATCAGCCCCAGCATTTT NA TRBJ1-5 TRBV2 NA
CASSPDGGETQYF TGTGCCAGCAGCCCGGACGGGGGAGAGACCCAGTACTTC NA TRBJ2-5 TRBV5-6 NA
CASSRDTQNTEAFF TGTGCCAGCTCAAGGGACACCCAGAACACTGAAGCTTTCTTT NA TRBJ1-1 TRBV18 NA
CASSEYWGQADEAFF TGTGCCAGCAGTGAGTACTGGGGACAGGCGGATGAAGCTTTCTTT NA TRBJ1-1 TRBV2 TRBD1
CASSFGGVTGELFF TGTGCCAGCAGTTTCGGAGGTGTCACCGGGGAGCTGTTTTTT NA TRBJ2-2 TRBV27 NA
CASSIARNEQFF TGTGCCAGTAGTATTGCGCGCAATGAGCAGTTCTTC NA TRBJ2-1 TRBV19 NA
CASSPDRGEQFF TGTGCCAGCAGCCCGGACAGGGGAGAGCAGTTCTTC NA TRBJ2-1 TRBV7-9 TRBD1
CASSLGGTGMRYTF TGTGCCAGCAGCCTGGGGGGGACGGGGATGCGCTACACCTTC NA TRBJ1-2 TRBV28 NA
CASSSRTSGGADTGELFF TGTGCCAGCAGCTCCCGGACTAGCGGGGGGGCGGACACCGGGGAGCTGTTTTTT NA TRBJ2-2 TRBV7-8 TRBD2
CASRERGPLREKLFF TGTGCCAGCAGGGAGAGGGGGCCCCTTCGTGAAAAACTGTTTTTT NA TRBJ1-4 TRBV6-4 TRBD1
CASSHGSGAEAFF TGTGCCAGCAGCCACGGCTCCGGCGCTGAAGCTTTCTTT few TRBJ1-1 TRBV27 NA
CASSFVSVREGWDTQYF TGTGCCAGCAGTTTTGTTTCGGTGCGGGAGGGCTGGGATACGCAGTATTTT NA TRBJ2-3 TRBV27 TRBD2
CTSSQELRQQAGKGYEQYF TGCACCAGCAGCCAAGAACTTCGCCAACAGGCAGGGAAAGGGTACGAGCAGTACTTC NA TRBJ2-7 TRBV1 NA
CASRQVFSGEQYF TGTGCCAGCAGGCAGGTTTTTTCTGGTGAGCAGTACTTC NA TRBJ2-7 TRBV6-6 NA
CASSEYGWDEQFF TGTGCCAGCAGTGAATATGGGTGGGATGAGCAGTTCTTC NA TRBJ2-1 TRBV25-1 NA
CASSSTGSPKRQYF TGTGCCAGCAGCTCGACGGGCAGCCCAAAGAGGCAGTATTTT NA TRBJ2-3 TRBV5-5 NA
CASSVADYLTGELFF TGTGCCAGCAGCGTAGCGGATTACCTCACCGGGGAGCTGTTTTTT NA TRBJ2-2 TRBV9 NA
CASSFGYPTGGNYGYTF TGTGCCAGCAGCTTTGGTTACCCGACAGGGGGCAACTATGGCTACACCTTC NA TRBJ1-2 TRBV5-4 TRBD1
CASSPLTQGSYEQYF TGCGCCAGCAGCCCCCTGACTCAGGGCTCCTACGAGCAGTACTTC NA TRBJ2-7 TRBV4-1 NA
CASSPTVRDGELFF TGTGCCAGCAGTCCGACCGTCAGGGACGGGGAGCTGTTTTTT NA TRBJ2-2 TRBV6-6 NA
CASSYDRNYEQYF TGTGCCAGCAGTTACGATCGCAACTACGAGCAGTACTTC NA TRBJ2-7 TRBV6-5 NA
CASSQGTGPRDQPQHF TGTGCCAGCAGCCAAGGAACGGGACCTAGAGATCAGCCCCAGCATTTT once TRBJ1-5 TRBV7-9 NA
CASSPLGRDTEAFF TGTGCCAGCAGTCCACTAGGTCGGGACACTGAAGCTTTCTTT few TRBJ1-1 TRBV7-9 NA
CAWGETGDSPLHF TGTGCCTGGGGCGAGACAGGGGATTCACCCCTCCACTTT NA TRBJ1-6 TRBV30 TRBD1
CASSPQSYEQYF TGTGCCAGCAGTCCTCAATCCTACGAGCAGTACTTC NA TRBJ2-7 TRBV5-4 NA
CASSEGQGPSYEQYF TGTGCCAGCAGTGAGGGTCAGGGTCCATCCTACGAGCAGTACTTC NA TRBJ2-7 TRBV6-1 NA